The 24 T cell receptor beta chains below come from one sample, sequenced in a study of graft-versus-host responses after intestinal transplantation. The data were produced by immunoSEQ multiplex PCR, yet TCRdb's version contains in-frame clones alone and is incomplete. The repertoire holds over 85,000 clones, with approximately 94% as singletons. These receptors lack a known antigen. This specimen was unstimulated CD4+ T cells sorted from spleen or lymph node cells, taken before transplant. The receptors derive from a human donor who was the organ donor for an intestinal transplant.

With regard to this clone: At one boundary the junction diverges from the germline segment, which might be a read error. The CDR3 sequence is CASGNSTNYGYTF. DNA for the CDR3: TGTGCCAGCGGCAACAGTACTAATTATGGCTACACCTTC. The genes are TRBV9 and TRBJ1-2; D is unresolved. This CDR3 spans 13 amino acids. CDR1 and CDR2 from the germline V gene are SGDLS and YYNGEE.

Here the CDR3 DNA reads TGTGCCAGCAGCTCAGCCCCCGGACAGGGTAATGGGAATCAGCCCCAGCATTTT. Its translation is CASSSAPGQGNGNQPQHF. V is TRBV7-9 and J is TRBJ1-5, with 8 bases aligning to TRBD1. Germline values: CDR1 SEHNR, CDR2 FQNEAQ (reference sequence). V dropped 4 bases and J dropped 4; count of bases not matched to a gene: 15. The CDR3 loop spans 18 amino acids.

The CDR3 protein is CASQGSEKLFF. In nucleotides, the CDR3 is TGTGCCAGCCAGGGGTCTGAAAAACTGTTTTTT. The chain combines TRBV18 with TRBJ1-4; tentative D call: TRBD1 (6 bases). CDR1 is KGHSH, CDR2 LQKENI, per germline. V lost 8 bases, J lost 7 bases, and 8 bases lay in between. The CDR3 is made up of 11 amino acids.

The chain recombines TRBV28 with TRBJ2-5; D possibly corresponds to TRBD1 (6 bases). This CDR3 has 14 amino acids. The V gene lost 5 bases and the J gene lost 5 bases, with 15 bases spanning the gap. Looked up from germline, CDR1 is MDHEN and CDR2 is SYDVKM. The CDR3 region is CASSHGGESETQYF. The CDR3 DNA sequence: TGTGCCAGCAGTCATGGGGGCGAGTCGGAGACCCAGTACTTC. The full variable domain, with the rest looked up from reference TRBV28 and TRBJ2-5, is DVKVTQSSRYLVKRTGEKVFLECVQDMDHENMFWYRQDPGLGLRLIYFSYDVKMKEKGDIPEGYSVSREKKERFSLILESASTNQTSMYLCASSHGGESETQYFGPGTRLLVL.

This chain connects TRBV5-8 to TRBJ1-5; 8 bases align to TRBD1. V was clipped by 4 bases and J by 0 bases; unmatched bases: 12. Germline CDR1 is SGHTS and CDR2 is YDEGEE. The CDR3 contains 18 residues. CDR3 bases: TGTGCCAGCAGCCCGGGACAGGCCCTTTTTAATAGCAATCAGCCCCAGCATTTT. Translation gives CASSPGQALFNSNQPQHF.

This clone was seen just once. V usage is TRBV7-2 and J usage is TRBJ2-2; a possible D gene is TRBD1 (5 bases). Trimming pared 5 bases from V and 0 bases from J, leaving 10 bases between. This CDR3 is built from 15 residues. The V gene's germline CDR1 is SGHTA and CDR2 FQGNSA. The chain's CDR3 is CASSRQYANTGELFF. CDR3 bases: TGTGCCAGCAGCAGACAGTACGCGAACACCGGGGAGCTGTTTTTT.

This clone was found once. The CDR3 DNA reads as TGTGCCAGCAGCGAGACGGGGGGTACCTACAATGAGCAGTTCTTC. Its translation: CASSETGGTYNEQFF. V gene TRBV9 combines with J gene TRBJ2-1; 7 positions match TRBD2. The CDR3 is made up of 15 amino acids. Germline V gene data show CDR1 as SGDLS and CDR2 as YYNGEE. With 3 bases clipped from V and 2 bases from J, the junction kept 5 bases outside the gene matches.

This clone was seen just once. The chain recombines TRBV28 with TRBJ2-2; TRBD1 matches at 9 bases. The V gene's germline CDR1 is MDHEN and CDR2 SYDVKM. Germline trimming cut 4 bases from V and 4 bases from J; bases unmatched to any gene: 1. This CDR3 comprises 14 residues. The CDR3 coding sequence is TGTGCCAGCAGTTCGGGACAGGGCACCGGGGAGCTGTTTTTT. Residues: CASSSGQGTGELFF.

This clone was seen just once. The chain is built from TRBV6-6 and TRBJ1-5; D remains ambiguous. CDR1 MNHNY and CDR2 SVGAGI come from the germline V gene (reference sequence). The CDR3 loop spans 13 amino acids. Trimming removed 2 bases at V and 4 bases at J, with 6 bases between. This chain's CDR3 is CASSYIRNQPQHF. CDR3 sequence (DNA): TGTGCCAGCAGTTACATAAGGAATCAGCCCCAGCATTTT.

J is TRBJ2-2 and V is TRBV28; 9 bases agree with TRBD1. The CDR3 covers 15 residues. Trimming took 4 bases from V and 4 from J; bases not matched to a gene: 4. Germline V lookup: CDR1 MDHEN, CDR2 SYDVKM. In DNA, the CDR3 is TGTGCCAGCAGTTCACCGGGACAGGGCACCGGGGAGCTGTTTTTT. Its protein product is CASSSPGQGTGELFF. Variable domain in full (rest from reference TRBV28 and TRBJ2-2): DVKVTQSSRYLVKRTGEKVFLECVQDMDHENMFWYRQDPGLGLRLIYFSYDVKMKEKGDIPEGYSVSREKKERFSLILESASTNQTSMYLCASSSPGQGTGELFFGEGSRLTVL.

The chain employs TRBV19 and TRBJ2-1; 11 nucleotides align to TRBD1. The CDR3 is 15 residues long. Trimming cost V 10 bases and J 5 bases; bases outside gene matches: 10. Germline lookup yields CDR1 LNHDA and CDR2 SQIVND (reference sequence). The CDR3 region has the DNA TGTGCCACCTTGATGGCGGACAGGGGGCACAATGAGCAGTTCTTC. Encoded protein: CATLMADRGHNEQFF.

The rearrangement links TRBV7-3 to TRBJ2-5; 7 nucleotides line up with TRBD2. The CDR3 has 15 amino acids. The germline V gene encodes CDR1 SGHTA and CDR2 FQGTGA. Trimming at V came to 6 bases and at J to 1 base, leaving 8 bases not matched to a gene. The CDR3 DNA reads TGTGCCAGCAGTCGAAGGGCGGGGGTCCAAGAGACCCAGTACTTC. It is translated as CASSRRAGVQETQYF.

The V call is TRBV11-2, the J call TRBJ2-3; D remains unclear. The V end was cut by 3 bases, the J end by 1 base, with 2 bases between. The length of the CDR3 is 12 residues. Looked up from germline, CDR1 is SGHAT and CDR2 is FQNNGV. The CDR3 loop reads CASSFGTDTQYF. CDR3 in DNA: TGTGCCAGCAGCTTTGGCACAGATACGCAGTATTTT.

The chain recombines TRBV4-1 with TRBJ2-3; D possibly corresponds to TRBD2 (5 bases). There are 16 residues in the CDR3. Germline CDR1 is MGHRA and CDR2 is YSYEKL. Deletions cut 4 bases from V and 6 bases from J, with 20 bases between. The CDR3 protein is CASSPATRAHGDTQYF. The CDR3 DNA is TGCGCCAGCAGCCCCGCCACGAGGGCACACGGGGATACGCAGTATTTT.

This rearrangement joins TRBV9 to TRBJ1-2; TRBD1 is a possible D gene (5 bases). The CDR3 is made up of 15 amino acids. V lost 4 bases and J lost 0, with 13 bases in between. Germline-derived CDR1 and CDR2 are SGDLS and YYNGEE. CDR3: CASSPAPGANYGYTF. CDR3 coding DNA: TGTGCCAGCAGCCCCGCCCCGGGGGCTAACTATGGCTACACCTTC.

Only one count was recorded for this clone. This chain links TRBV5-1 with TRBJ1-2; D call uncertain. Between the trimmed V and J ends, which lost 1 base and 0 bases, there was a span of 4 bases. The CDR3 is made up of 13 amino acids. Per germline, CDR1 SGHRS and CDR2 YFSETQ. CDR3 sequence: CASSLTTNYGYTF. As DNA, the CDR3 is TGCGCCAGCAGCTTGACAACTAACTATGGCTACACCTTC.

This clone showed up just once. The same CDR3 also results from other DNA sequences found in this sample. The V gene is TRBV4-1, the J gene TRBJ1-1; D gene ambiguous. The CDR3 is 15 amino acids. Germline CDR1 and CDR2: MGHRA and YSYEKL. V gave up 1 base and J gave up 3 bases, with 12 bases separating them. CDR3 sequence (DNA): TGCGCCAGCAGCCAAGGGAGGTCTAGGGACACTGAAGCTTTCTTT. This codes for CASSQGRSRDTEAFF.

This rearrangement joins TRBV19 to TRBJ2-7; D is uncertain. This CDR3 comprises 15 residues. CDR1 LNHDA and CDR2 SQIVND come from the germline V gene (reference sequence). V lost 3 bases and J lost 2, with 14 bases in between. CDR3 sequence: CASSIEHSVPYEQYF. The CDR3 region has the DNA TGTGCCAGTAGTATTGAACACTCGGTACCCTACGAGCAGTACTTC.

CDR3 nucleotides: TGTGCCAGCAGCCCAGGACTAGCGGGGGGGGAAGAGACCCAGTACTTC. Protein: CASSPGLAGGEETQYF. The chain recombines TRBV7-9 with TRBJ2-5; TRBD2 matches at 15 bases. The trim removed 5 bases at V and 3 bases at J, leaving 4 bases unmatched. CDR3 length: 16 amino acids. Per germline, CDR1 SEHNR and CDR2 FQNEAQ (reference sequence).

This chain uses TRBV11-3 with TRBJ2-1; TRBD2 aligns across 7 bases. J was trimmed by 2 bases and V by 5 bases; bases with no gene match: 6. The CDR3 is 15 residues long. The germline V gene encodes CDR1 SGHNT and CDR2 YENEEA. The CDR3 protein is CASSQWGGTYNEQFF. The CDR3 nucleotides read TGTGCCAGCAGCCAGTGGGGGGGAACCTACAATGAGCAGTTCTTC.

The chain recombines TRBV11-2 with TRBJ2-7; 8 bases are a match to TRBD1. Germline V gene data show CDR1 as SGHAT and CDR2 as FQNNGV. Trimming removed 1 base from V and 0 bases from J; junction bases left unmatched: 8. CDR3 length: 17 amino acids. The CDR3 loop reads CASSLAPTGAGSYEQYF. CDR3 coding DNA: TGTGCCAGCAGCTTAGCCCCGACAGGGGCCGGCTCCTACGAGCAGTACTTC.

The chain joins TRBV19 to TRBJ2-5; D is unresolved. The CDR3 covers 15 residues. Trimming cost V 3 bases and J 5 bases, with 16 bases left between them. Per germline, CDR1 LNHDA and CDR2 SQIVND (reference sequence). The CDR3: CASSMLNRHDETQYF. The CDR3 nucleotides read TGTGCCAGTAGTATGTTAAACCGCCACGATGAGACCCAGTACTTC.

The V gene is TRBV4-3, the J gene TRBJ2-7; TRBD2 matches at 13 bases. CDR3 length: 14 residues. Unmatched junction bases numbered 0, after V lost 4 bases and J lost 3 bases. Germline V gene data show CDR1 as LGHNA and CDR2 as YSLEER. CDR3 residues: CASSRTSGGYEQYF. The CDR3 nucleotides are TGCGCCAGCAGCCGGACTAGCGGGGGCTACGAGCAGTACTTC.

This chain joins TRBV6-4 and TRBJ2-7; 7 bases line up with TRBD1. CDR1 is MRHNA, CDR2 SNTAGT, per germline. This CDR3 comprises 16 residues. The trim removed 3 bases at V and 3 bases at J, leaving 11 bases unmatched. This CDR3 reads CASSDYPGGPIYEQYF. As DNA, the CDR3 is TGTGCCAGCAGTGATTACCCAGGGGGTCCAATCTACGAGCAGTACTTC.